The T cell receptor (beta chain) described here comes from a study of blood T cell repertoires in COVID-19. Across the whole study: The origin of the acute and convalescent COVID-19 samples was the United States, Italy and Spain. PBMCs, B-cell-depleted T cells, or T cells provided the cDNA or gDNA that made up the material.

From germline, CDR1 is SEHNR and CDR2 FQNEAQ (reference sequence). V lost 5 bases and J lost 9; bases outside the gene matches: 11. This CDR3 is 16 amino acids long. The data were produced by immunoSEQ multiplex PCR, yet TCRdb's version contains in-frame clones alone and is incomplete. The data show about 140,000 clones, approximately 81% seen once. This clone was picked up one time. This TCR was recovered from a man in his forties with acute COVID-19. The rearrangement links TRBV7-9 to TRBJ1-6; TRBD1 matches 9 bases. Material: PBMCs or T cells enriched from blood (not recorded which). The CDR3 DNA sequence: TGTGCCAGCAGCCCCGGGGGTGAGACAGGGGGTTCACCCCTCCACTTT. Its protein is CASSPGGETGGSPLHF.